This note documents a single T cell receptor beta chain sequence. The CDR3 has 15 amino acids. CDR1 is DFQATT and CDR2 is SNEGSKA in the germline V gene (reference sequence). With 0 bases clipped from V and 0 bases from J, the junction kept 3 bases outside the gene matches. Until they underwent thyroid surgery, no patient had received any treatment. These data are taken from a study of metastatic and nonmetastatic thyroid tumors. Overall study: Repertoire data that came from the blood and tumor or nodule tissue of malignant and benign thyroid patients were compared.

Study processing details: A papillary thyroid cancer distant-metastasis classifier was built from CDR3 differences across clinicopathological groups. Using MiXCR, TCRdb re-called clones from the PCR reads. These V and J calls are TCRdb output, not the study's own analysis. The sample includes 35,000 to 50,000 clones, about 24% of them seen just once. The sequenced sample was tumor tissue. The chain has TRBV20-1 and TRBJ2-7, with 9 nucleotides matching TRBD1. The sequence came from a female donor with papillary thyroid cancer or a benign thyroid nodule (not recorded which). Some clones in this sample may be carry-over from other donors' samples. CDR3 in amino acids: CSARDGQGSSYEQYF. The CDR3 region has the DNA TGCAGTGCTAGAGATGGACAGGGGAGCTCCTACGAGCAGTACTTC.